The 14 T cell receptor beta chains below were found in one sample sequenced in a study of blood T cell repertoires in COVID-19 (dated by TCRdb to the early 2020s). Libraries were made using the immunoSEQ multiplex PCR assay. As stored in TCRdb, this immuneACCESS dataset retains in-frame rearrangements with V and J assigned. A fraction of the clones does not appear; measured against another copy, unresolved V genes explain less than half of the discrepancy, and the remainder lacks a known reason. In this sample the table shows about 250,000 clones, around 88% of which occur a single time. The ten largest clones add up to under 8% of the sample. The sequenced material came from peripheral blood. The receptor source for this set is a woman aged 30 to 39 with COVID-19, enrolled during active disease.

The chain uses TRBV5-6 and TRBJ2-3, with a weak D call TRBD2 (6 bases). Deletions cut 0 bases from V and 5 bases from J, with 19 bases between. CDR3 length: 17 residues. CDR1 and CDR2 from the germline V gene are SGHDT and YYEEEE. CDR3 sequence (DNA): TGTGCCAGCAGCTTGGAGGTAGGAGGGGTCCTGGGAGATACGCAGTATTTT. It codes for CASSLEVGGVLGDTQYF. Complete variable domain (other parts from reference TRBV5-6 and TRBJ2-3): DAGVTQSPTHLIKTRGQQVTLRCSPKSGHDTVSWYQQALGQGPQFIFQYYEEEERQRGNFPDRFSGHQFPNYSSELNVNALLLGDSALYLCASSLEVGGVLGDTQYFGPGTRLTVL.

This sequence joins TRBV6-5 and TRBJ1-4, with 7 bases that match TRBD1. The CDR3 has 14 amino acids. The ends lost 4 bases at V and 6 bases at J; junction bases unmatched: 5. Per the germline V gene, CDR1 is MNHEY and CDR2 is SVGAGI. CDR3 region: CASSFKTGYEKLFF. DNA for the CDR3: TGTGCCAGCAGTTTCAAGACAGGGTATGAAAAACTGTTTTTT.

The chain links TRBV29-1 to TRBJ2-3, with unresolved D. The CDR3 is 12 residues long. CDR1 and CDR2 (germline): SQVTM, ANQGSEA. V lost 7 bases and J lost 2, with 10 bases in between. CDR3 sequence reads: CSAGGPTDTQYF. In DNA, the CDR3 is TGCAGCGCCGGTGGTCCCACAGATACGCAGTATTTT.

V and J are TRBV15 and TRBJ2-1; 8 bases are shared with TRBD1. Unmatched junction bases numbered 6, after V lost 5 bases and J lost 9 bases. The germline V gene has CDR1 LNHNV and CDR2 YYDKDF (reference sequence). CDR3 size: 13 residues. The CDR3 loop reads CATSPRQGSEQFF. The CDR3 DNA is TGTGCCACCAGCCCACGACAGGGGTCTGAGCAGTTCTTC.

This clone is a singleton in its sample. This chain connects TRBV6-2 or TRBV6-3 to TRBJ2-1, with a possible D match to TRBD1 (6 bases). V was cut by 4 bases and J by 4 bases, with 20 bases left in between. CDR1 is MNHEY, CDR2 SVGEGT, per germline. The CDR3 covers 17 residues. CDR3 sequence reads: CASSSRGFTVPYNEQFF. The DNA of the CDR3 is TGTGCCAGCAGTTCCAGGGGTTTCACTGTCCCTTACAATGAGCAGTTCTTC.

The chain has TRBV19 and TRBJ1-1, with D perhaps TRBD1 (5 bases). Trimming took 1 base from V and 0 from J, leaving 12 bases between them. This CDR3 is 16 amino acids long. Germline CDR1 reads LNHDA; CDR2 reads SQIVND (reference sequence). In DNA form, the CDR3 reads TGTGCCAGTAGTATAGGTAGGGGATGGTTGAACACTGAAGCTTTCTTT. Amino acids: CASSIGRGWLNTEAFF.

The gene calls are TRBV28 and TRBJ1-1; possible D gene TRBD1, 6 bases. Germline V gene lookup returns CDR1 MDHEN and CDR2 SYDVKM. V lost 10 bases to trimming and J lost 2 bases, with 17 bases between them. The CDR3 covers 14 residues. Here the CDR3 reads CANQGSGPNTEAFF. DNA of the CDR3: TGTGCCAACCAGGGGAGCGGTCCCAACACTGAAGCTTTCTTT.

The rearrangement links TRBV6-6 to TRBJ2-3; 7 bases are a match to TRBD2. CDR3 length: 16 amino acids. J lost 1 base, V lost 6 bases, and 10 bases had no gene match. CDR1 and CDR2 (germline): MNHNY, SVGAGI (reference sequence). CDR3 sequence (DNA): TGTGCCAGCAGATTCACCGGGACTACTGGCACAGATACGCAGTATTTT. Residues: CASRFTGTTGTDTQYF.

The rearrangement links TRBV5-1 to TRBJ2-5; 11 bases match TRBD2. Germline V gene sequence: CDR1 SGHRS, CDR2 YFSETQ. The CDR3 runs to 16 residues. V shed 1 base and J 5 bases; nucleotides not matched to a gene: 7. The CDR3 reads CASSLSVAGGPETQYF. The CDR3 region has the DNA TGCGCCAGCAGCTTGTCCGTAGCGGGGGGGCCGGAGACCCAGTACTTC.

This clone was picked up a small number of times. This chain links TRBV4-2 with TRBJ2-1, with 8 bases matching TRBD2. The CDR3 loop spans 17 amino acids. Germline values: CDR1 LGHNA, CDR2 YNFKEQ. The V gene end was trimmed by 4 bases and the J gene end by 2 bases; junction bases not matched to a gene: 10. CDR3 DNA sequence: TGTGCCAGCAGCCCCTACTCGCGGGGGGACCCCTACAATGAGCAGTTCTTC. Protein sequence: CASSPYSRGDPYNEQFF.

This clone was recorded a few times. DNA of the CDR3: TGTGCCAGCAGCCCTAGCGTGCAGGAAGAGACCCAGTACTTC. Its protein is CASSPSVQEETQYF. The genes are TRBV9 and TRBJ2-5; maybe TRBD2 (6 bases). V gave up 4 bases and J gave up 3 bases, with 13 bases separating them. The germline gives CDR1 SGDLS, CDR2 YYNGEE. The CDR3 runs to 14 residues. The variable domain in full, with the rest retrieved from reference TRBV9 and TRBJ2-5, is DSGVTQTPKHLITATGQRVTLRCSPRSGDLSVYWYQQSLDQGLQFLIQYYNGEERAKGNILERFSAQQFPDLHSELNLSSLELGDSALYFCASSPSVQEETQYFGPGTRLLVL.

The V call is TRBV10-3, the J call TRBJ2-3, with a tentative D call TRBD1 (6 bases). Germline V gene sequence: CDR1 ENHRY, CDR2 SYGVKD. Trimming took 5 bases from V and 5 from J, leaving 14 bases between them. This CDR3 spans 14 amino acids. For the CDR3, the DNA is TGTGCCATCAGTCGGGACAACGTACGAGATACGCAGTATTTT. Its translation: CAISRDNVRDTQYF.

V usage is TRBV4-1 and J usage is TRBJ2-1; possibly TRBD2 for D (6 bases). This CDR3 has 17 amino acids. Trimming took off 4 bases at V and 4 bases at J, with 20 bases between the two ends. Germline V CDR1 and CDR2: MGHRA, YSYEKL. The CDR3 loop is CASSPVGGRARYNEQFF. The CDR3 region has the DNA TGCGCCAGCAGCCCCGTCGGGGGACGCGCACGATACAATGAGCAGTTCTTC.

The chain couples TRBV7-2 to TRBJ2-3; maybe TRBD1 (6 bases). Trimming removed 5 bases from V and 4 bases from J, with 13 bases in between. This CDR3 region has 14 residues. The germline CDR1 and CDR2 sequences are SGHTA and FQGNSA. The CDR3 DNA is TGTGCCAGCAGCCCCGGGACATCCGCAGATACGCAGTATTTT. It is translated as CASSPGTSADTQYF.